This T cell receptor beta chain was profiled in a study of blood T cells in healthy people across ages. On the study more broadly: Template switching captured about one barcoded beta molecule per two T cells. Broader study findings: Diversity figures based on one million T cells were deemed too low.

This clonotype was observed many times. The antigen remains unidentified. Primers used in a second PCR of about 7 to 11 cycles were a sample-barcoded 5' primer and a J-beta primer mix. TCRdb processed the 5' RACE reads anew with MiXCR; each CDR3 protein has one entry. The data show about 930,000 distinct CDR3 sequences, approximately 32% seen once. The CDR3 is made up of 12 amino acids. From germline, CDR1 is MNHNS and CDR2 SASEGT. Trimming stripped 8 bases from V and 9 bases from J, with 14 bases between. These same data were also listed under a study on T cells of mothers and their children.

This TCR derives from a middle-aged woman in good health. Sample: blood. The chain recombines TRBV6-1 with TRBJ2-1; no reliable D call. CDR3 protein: CASQVMTSEQFF. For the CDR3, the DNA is TGTGCCAGCCAGGTTATGACAAGTGAGCAGTTCTTC.